This note documents a single T cell receptor beta chain sequence. Its antigen is as yet unknown. Each sorted fraction was over 95% pure. This sample is part of a study of beta chain features in type 1 diabetes. The study reverse transcribed the entire isolated RNA, so it sequenced expressed TCRB transcripts. Sequencing was performed with immunoSEQ multiplex PCR; in TCRdb, only in-frame clones are kept and a portion is missing. The table lists 300,000 to 400,000 clones, approximately 11% of them singletons. Study-wide results and caveats: TCRB rearrangement may or may not be influenced by HLA type; here this remained unresolved.

The CDR3 sequence is 13 residues long. CDR1 is LNHDA and CDR2 is SQIVND in the germline V gene (reference sequence). V dropped 3 bases and J dropped 6 bases, with 11 bases sitting between them. What was sequenced was naive CD4+ T cells from blood. J is TRBJ1-1 and V is TRBV19; D is uncertain. The sequence was obtained from a woman under 40 in good health. Here the CDR3 DNA reads TGTGCCAGTAGTATGTCCGGGGTCGCTGAAGCTTTCTTT. This translates into CASSMSGVAEAFF.